The T cell receptor beta chain described here comes from a study of graft-versus-host responses after intestinal transplantation. Study-level background: Recipients were all induced with anti-thymocyte globulin, then given tacrolimus and steroids for around three years. Broader study findings: Recipient marrow contained GvH clones, some of which appeared first in ileum or blood.

Trimming shortened V by 1 base and J by 5 bases, and 9 bases separated the two germline ends. The CDR3 loop spans 13 amino acids. The V gene's germline CDR1 is SGHRS and CDR2 YFSETQ. A remark on this clone: The antigen is undetermined.

Using immunoSEQ multiplex PCR, the repertoire was profiled, and TCRdb retains in-frame clones only, with some absent. The profile shows about 130,000 clones, 85% to 95% of them singletons. This specimen consisted of unstimulated CD4+ T cells sorted from spleen or lymph node cells, obtained before intestinal transplant. The chain combines TRBV5-1 with TRBJ2-5; D tentatively reads TRBD1 or TRBD2 (5 bases each). The clonotype comes from a human donor who received an intestinal transplant. The CDR3 region is CASSLRQRETQYF. The CDR3 region has the DNA TGCGCCAGCAGCTTGCGACAGCGGGAGACCCAGTACTTC.